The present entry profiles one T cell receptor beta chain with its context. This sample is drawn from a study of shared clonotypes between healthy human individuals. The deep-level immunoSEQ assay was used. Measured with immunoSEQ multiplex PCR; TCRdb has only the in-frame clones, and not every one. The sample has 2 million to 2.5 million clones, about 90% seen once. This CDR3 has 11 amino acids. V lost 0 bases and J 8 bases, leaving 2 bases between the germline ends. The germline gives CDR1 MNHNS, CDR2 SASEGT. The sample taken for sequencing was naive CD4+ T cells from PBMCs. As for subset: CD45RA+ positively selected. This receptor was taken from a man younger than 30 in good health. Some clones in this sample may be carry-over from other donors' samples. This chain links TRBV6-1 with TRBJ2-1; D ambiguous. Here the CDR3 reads CASSEAYEQFF. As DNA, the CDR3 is TGTGCCAGCAGTGAAGCATATGAGCAGTTCTTC.